This T cell receptor beta chain was sequenced during a study of shared clonotypes between healthy human individuals. Regarding the study as a whole: Naive CD4 clonotypes were shared across a handful of donors at about 5.2%.

The method was immunoSEQ multiplex PCR; TCRdb's version includes in-frame clones alone and lacks a portion of them. The sample contains some 2 million clones, 95% of which appear only once. About this clone itself: As yet, its antigen is unknown.

In germline, CDR1 is WSHSY, CDR2 SAAADI. The ends were cut back, 7 bases at V and 3 bases at J, with 10 bases in the middle. This CDR3 has 12 amino acids. V and J are TRBV10-2 and TRBJ2-7, with D tentatively TRBD1 or TRBD2 (5 bases each). The sequence came from a man aged 18 to 35 in good health. The specimen sequenced was naive CD4+ T cells sorted from blood. Stated subset: CD45RA+ positively selected. CDR3 residues: CASTGAFYEQYF. The CDR3 DNA reads TGCGCCAGCACCGGGGCTTTCTACGAGCAGTACTTC.